The T cell receptor (beta chain) under discussion was sequenced for a study of cytomegalovirus exposure and HLA in healthy donors (dated by TCRdb to 2016 to 2017). Notes on the research overall: An earlier analysis of approximately 640 of the donors reported 250 to 300 Gb of sequence data and 100 million to 130 million unique TCR beta sequences from about 179 million T cells. High-throughput TCR immunosequencing, statistical association of individual TCRs with disease status, and machine learning were combined to predict cytomegalovirus infection status. In an earlier analysis of 550 to 700 of the donors, high-throughput TCR beta sequencing was used to judge whether each TCR beta V gene segment behaved as functional or pseudogenic. Roughly 300 gigabases of sequencing data and roughly 90 million unique TCR sequences were included in an early release covering under 650 HLA-typed donors. The number of donors typed differed by locus, with roughly 629-640 for A, B, C, DRB1 and DQB1, around 520 for DQA1, about 610 for DPA1, and over 400 for DPB1. Rather than using new phenotypic data, the later analysis identified candidate immune exposures from TCR beta sequences and from how often those sequences occurred across donors. In addition to the first cohort of approximately 670 subjects, a separate validation cohort of approximately 120 different subjects was used. Alongside the repertoire data, information on donor age, sex, ethnicity and CMV serostatus was compiled. HLA typing included class I and class II loci at four-digit resolution. A later analysis re-analyzed previously published TCR beta repertoires from 660 or so donors and added high-resolution HLA genotyping to study TCR occurrence patterns. The study profiled the T cell repertoires of about 720 subjects by immunosequencing and related them to cytomegalovirus serostatus. Roughly 5 DR-DQ haplotypes were handled as single units for association and clustering, since linkage in the cohort was strong. A later genetic analysis used genome-wide SNP genotypes for about three fifths of the 666 donors, treating that subset as a discovery cohort. Of the 300 to 400 genotyped donors, around 81% fell in the genetic ancestry cluster associated with self-reported Caucasian donors. The aim of the study was to test whether cataloging public T cell receptors could identify signatures of past pathogen exposure. Every discovery cohort repertoire had been produced on one sequencing platform. Among around 400 genotyped donors of the cohort, an average of approximately 240,000 unique TCR beta nucleotide sequences were sequenced per donor, roughly a sixth of them non-productive. On the study overall, not on this receptor specifically: An earlier analysis of 450 to 750 of the donors showed that most TCR beta V segments appeared in productive rearrangements either about 87% or about 30% of the time, which broadly matched IMGT annotations. Most CMV-associated TCR beta chains appeared to be HLA-restricted in a later analysis, and the HLA associations seemed to be driven largely by CMV exposure. According to the authors, the approach could potentially be generalized to other disease states and immunological phenotypes. The 87-base-pair reads could not distinguish some IMGT-functional V segments, including TRBV6-2 and TRBV6-3, so those segments were excluded. Over 15 rarely observed V segments, including chromosome 9 orphons, were excluded from the earlier analysis of 550 to 700 of the donors because counts were too low. The study gave a list of roughly 150 TCR beta chains associated with cytomegalovirus. Compared with the approximately 720-donor mean, donors in an Asian-associated ancestry cluster had fewer N-insertions in productive TCRs, according to a later genetic analysis. In vitro tests confirmed that a few of the cytomegalovirus-associated TCR beta chains recognize cytomegalovirus antigens. According to a later analysis, TCR association rates differed among HLA loci, with DRB1 alleles showing the most associated TCRs and HLA-C alleles showing the fewest. For the cohort, immune exposure information was limited to CMV serostatus. Specific HLA alleles were associated with over 15,000 TCR beta sequences at a false discovery rate of 0.05 in a later analysis. A later analysis reported that several top co-occurrence clusters appeared linked to parvovirus B19, influenza, CMV and Epstein-Barr virus. Correlated functional status among segregating V segments might reflect linkage disequilibrium, but an unknown experimental factor could not be ruled out. A further reported finding was that TCR beta sequences accurately predicted the HLA-A and HLA-B alleles for most subjects in the first cohort. In this cohort, only TCR beta chains were sequenced, and detectable features were limited by the absence of alpha or paired-chain data. Compared with equally common non-associated chains, HLA-associated TCR beta chains in a later analysis were more clonally expanded and had lower generation probabilities. A group of highly shared sequence variants was considered likely to be a technical artifact of the sequencing pipeline. Most TCR sequences were seen in very few donors, while some public TCRs were found in many individuals. A later genetic analysis associated a missense DCLRE1C variant with V-gene and J-gene trimming of TCR beta chains, and an independent cohort replicated the association. Roughly uniform sequencing depth across donors was assumed in presence/absence analyses, although this assumption may not hold. Because HLA typing was unavailable for some donors at each locus, only the typed subset was used in association tests. Strong co-occurrence of HLA alleles, especially DR and DQ, made assigning TCR associations to individual alleles difficult. Cytomegalovirus status was reported to be diagnosed by the classifier with high specificity and sensitivity in both the original and validation cohorts.

To note about this clone: Its antigen has not been determined. Base qualities are not recorded, but no much larger clone differs from it by a single base.

The cohort consisted of more than 650 healthy bone marrow donors. At the time of sampling, every cohort member was nominally healthy, though immune exposures that went unrecorded were likely present. The donor was CMV seropositive and belonged to the group of 250 to 300 seropositive cohort members. A peripheral blood sample was provided by each donor, and peripheral blood mononuclear cells were used for TCR beta sequencing. The Qiagen DNeasy Blood Extraction Kit was used to extract genomic DNA from the blood cell samples. Ends trimmed: V by 10 bases, J by 11 bases; bases unmatched to a gene: 12. Its CDR3 holds 13 amino acids, cysteine through phenylalanine. This entry keeps only the CDR3 DNA: 39 bases, framed from base 1. Sequences LNHDA (CDR1) and SQIVND (CDR2) are obtained from the germline V gene (reference sequence). Libraries were made using the immunoSEQ multiplex PCR assay. The multiplex PCR relied on a mix of 60 forward primers for TCR Vbeta segments and 13 reverse primers for TCR Jbeta segments. The CDR3 region of rearranged TCR beta genes was amplified from genomic DNA by a multiplex PCR assay. The Illumina HiSeq System was used to sequence the amplified TCR beta libraries as 87-base-pair reads. Concerning the study's data processing: Across the 600 to 700 repertoires, a later analysis counted 78 million or so unique TCR beta chains, around 11 million of which were shared by at least two donors. A nearest-neighbor algorithm error-corrected the raw reads and collapsed the reads into unique sequences, merging closely related sequences to remove PCR and sequencing errors. To assign V, D and J gene segments, CDR3 sequences were aligned to IMGT reference sequences. For a sequence to be retained, a match of at least six nucleotides was required to both a V gene segment and a J gene segment. Rearrangements were classified as productive when the CDR3 lacked stop codons and remained in frame with V and J, and all other rearrangements were classified as non-productive. Following IMGT convention, CDR3 was defined as the stretch from the second conserved V-encoded cysteine up to the conserved J-encoded phenylalanine. In an earlier analysis of more than 550 of the donors, sequences lacking an unambiguous match to a single V gene segment were excluded. An earlier analysis of 550 to 650 of the donors classified V segments as functional when productive rearrangements were above 56.7% and as segregating when the standard deviation between donors was above 5%. To diagnose cytomegalovirus status from the catalog of TCR beta chain sequences, a statistical classification framework was built. V and J gene assignment, in a later analysis, came from comparing TCR nucleotide sequences with IMGT/GENE-DB human TR gene sequences. In a later analysis, CDR3 sequences and most-parsimonious VDJ recombination scenarios were assigned using the TCRdist pipeline. In a later analysis, each TCR beta chain was defined by its CDR3 amino acid sequence together with its V-gene family, and reads without a unique V-gene family were excluded. In a later analysis, several hundred highly shared, low-generation-probability nucleotide sequences were removed to address suspected cross-contamination and a sequencing artifact. In a later analysis, a clonal expansion index for each public chain was calculated from normalized within-repertoire ranks of inferred template counts. In a later analysis, generation probabilities were computed with a VDJ recombination model fitted to out-of-frame rearrangements, and the resulting probabilities were checked against IGoR. In a later analysis, hypergeometric tests were used to score TCR-TCR, TCR-HLA and TCR-CMV co-occurrence, with a repertoire-size bias correction applied to TCR pairs. A later analysis estimated false discovery rates by permuting HLA or CMV assignments 20 times. In a later analysis, co-occurring TCRs were grouped using DBSCAN, with TCRdist sequence similarity added in when clustering inside HLA-allele-positive subsets. Repertoires with fewer than 30,000 or more than 120,000 public chains, plus five repertoires with anomalous nucleotide sharing, were excluded from co-occurrence clustering. Not all clones reach the TCRdb copy of this immuneACCESS table, which keeps in-frame sequences only. Checked studies attribute under half of the gap to unresolved V genes and leave the rest unexplained. V, J and clone size were drawn from that table, and D and trimming were deduced from the DNA. The sample records approximately 170,000 clones, 83% of which are singletons. The ten largest account for around 4.1% of the sample.

Material for sequencing was PBMCs. The clonotype comes from a man in his fifties in good health and CMV-seropositive. The sequence links TRBV19 to TRBJ2-2; 8 central bases correspond to TRBD2. In nucleotide form, the sequence is TGTGCCACGATGGGGGGGACTAGAGTTGAGCTGTTTTTT. It translates as CATMGGTRVELFF.